The entry below gives a single TCR beta chain sequence along with its context. Researchers prepared the TCRbeta library using unique molecular identifiers, the study reports. Via MiXCR, TCRdb re-called the PCR reads, giving one row per CDR3 protein. This sample has roughly 350,000 distinct CDR3 sequences, with 10% found just once. This record comes from a study of T-cell reconstitution after alpha-beta-depleted transplantation in children. Deletions cut 4 bases from V and 0 bases from J, with 14 bases between. Germline CDR1 is SGHRS and CDR2 is YFSETQ. The CDR3 totals 15 residues. The TCR originated in a human donor who donated a stem cell graft to a child with acute lymphoblastic leukemia. Sequenced here: PBMCs from the stem cell graft donor, sampled from the stem cell graft. The genes are TRBV5-1 and TRBJ2-7; D is uncertain. The CDR3 region has the DNA TGCGCCAGCAGCCCGGTTGCCGACTTCTCCTACGAGCAGTACTTC. Its protein product is CASSPVADFSYEQYF.